This T cell receptor beta chain came from a study of vaccination and CD4 T cells after COVID-19 (dated by TCRdb to between 2021 and 2022). In terms of the full investigation: The convalescent cohort comprised six males and four females, including two Hispanic individuals, seven Caucasians, two Asians and one multiracial person. Two doses of either the Pfizer-BioNTech BNT162b2 vaccine (n=8) or the Moderna mRNA-1273 vaccine (n=2) were administered to participants. Post-COVID blood samples were collected from convalescent patients a median of around 96 days after diagnosis, with a range of roughly 30 to 161 days. Post-vaccine blood samples were obtained a median of about 70 days after the second vaccine dose, with a range of about 14 to 250 days. Overlapping spike peptide pools from SARS-CoV-2 and from the common cold coronaviruses HCoV-NL63, HCoV-OC43 and HCoV-229E were used as culture stimuli. In control cultures, a CEFX viral epitope pool was used as positive control, an HIV-1 Nef peptide pool was used as negative control, or no peptide was added. In roughly 10 COVID-19 convalescent patients and a handful of infection-naive healthy vaccine recipients, the spike-specific CD4+ TCR repertoire before mRNA vaccination was compared with the repertoire after mRNA vaccination. What the work shows at the level of the full study, not this receptor alone: Among the post-vaccine SARS-CoV-2-reactive clones in convalescent patients, a median approximately 86% showed up only after vaccination, which suggests vaccine-specific priming. Of the vaccine-specific clones in convalescent patients, 304 of 307, or nearly all, reacted only to SARS-CoV-2 spike and did not cross-react with common cold coronaviruses. The study included relatively few convalescent patients and did not analyze early timepoints after natural infection. The median number of SARS-CoV-2-reactive clonotypes rose from 20 to 25 after infection to 38 after vaccination, but the change was not significant.

Read against the paper, the sample's treatment or condition label means: roughly 10-day PBMC culture with coronavirus spike peptide pools or control peptides (ViraFEST assay). The study used the ViraFEST assay, which expanded antigen-specific T cells with peptide pools and then identified expanded clonotypes by TCR sequencing. The absence of prior SARS-CoV-2 infection in healthy vaccine recipients was confirmed by negative nucleocapsid antibody tests before and after vaccination. Each well held two million PBMCs cultured with roughly 10 ug/ml peptide pools in IMDM containing approximately 4.8% human AB serum and around 10 IU/ml IL-2. On days 3 and 7, half of the culture medium was replaced with fresh IL-2-containing medium. Once the cells had been in culture for over nine days, the EasySep CD4+ T cell isolation kit was used to isolate CD4+ T cells by negative selection. Ficoll-Paque Plus gradient centrifugation was used to isolate PBMCs from whole blood, and the isolated PBMCs were then either used fresh or cryopreserved at -140C. Culture conditions were generally each tested in triplicate wells.

The library was produced with PCR. At the Johns Hopkins FTIC core, DNA from the cultured CD4+ T cells underwent TCR sequencing with the Oncomine TCR Beta short-read assay. Genomic DNA was extracted from the cultured CD4+ T cells with the QIAamp micro DNA kit. Oncomine TCR Beta libraries made from cultured CD4+ T cells were pooled using unique dual indexes and sequenced on an Illumina iSeq 100. The study's processing was this. Non-productive sequences were removed, and CDR3s that did not start with C, did not end with F or W, or were shorter than 7 amino acids were discarded. Antigen-specific clonotypes were identified with the MANAFEST web application by comparing peptide-stimulated wells with reference and other culture wells. To be called positive, a clone needed an FDR below 0.05, an odds ratio above 5, and a productive frequency above 0.1% in at least two of three replicate wells. A clonotype counted as cross-reactive if it showed significant expansion both in the SARS-CoV-2 spike wells and in at least one common cold coronavirus spike condition. Similarity between CDR3 sequences was evaluated in R version 3.6.1 using Levenshtein distances (stringdist) and unrooted phylogenetic trees (ape). TCRdb cleaned the public reads at Q25 with fastp, built clones with MiXCR and kept in-frame beta chains. Merged by CDR3 protein, the rows form single entries marked with the most common genes and DNA. TCRdb, not the authors, supplied the V and J calls. This sample is represented by about 18,000 distinct CDR3 sequences; over 75% of them were singletons. The ten top clones hold 16% of the sample.

This clonotype came up once. The antigen it recognizes is unknown. There are no base qualities to consult, and no much larger clone falls within one base. A lone read gives weak evidence. Trimmed from V: 9 bases; trimmed from J: 4 bases; junction bases lacking a gene match: 5. The CDR3 measures 13 amino acids from cysteine to phenylalanine. Only the CDR3 part of the read is kept: 39 bases, read in frame from the first base. Based on the germline V gene, the CDR1 and CDR2 sequences are KGHDR and SFDVKD. The TCR originated in a human donor who received a COVID-19 vaccine. The receptor chain draws on TRBV24-1 and TRBJ2-3, with TRBD1 identical over 8 junction bases. The material sequenced was CD4+ T cells from blood, cultured in vitro, taken after SARS-CoV-2 vaccination. The nucleotide sequence reads as follows: TGTGCCACCGGACAGGGCGGCCCAGATACGCAGTATTTT. Translation gives CATGQGGPDTQYF.